One and the same sample provided the 20 T cell receptor beta chains below, sequenced in a study of T cells in Graves' hyperthyroidism and ophthalmopathy. Amplification targeted TCR beta CDR3 regions from RNA transcripts. The HTBI primer set drove a first-round RT-PCR of the TCR CDR3. Via MiXCR, TCRdb re-called the multiplex PCR reads, giving one row per CDR3 protein. The sample has about 560,000 distinct CDR3 sequences, 12% to 15% seen once. Specimen: blood. The receptor source for this set is a woman between 35 and 50 years old with Graves' hyperthyroidism.

The table lists this clonotype with many counts. The gene calls are TRBV20-1 and TRBJ1-1; possible D gene TRBD1, 5 bases. The V gene's germline CDR1 is DFQATT and CDR2 SNEGSKA (reference sequence). Trimming took off 6 bases at V and 0 bases at J, with 11 bases between the two ends. This CDR3 has 13 residues. The CDR3 spells CSAEGLMNTEAFF. As DNA, the CDR3 is TGCAGTGCCGAGGGACTGATGAACACTGAAGCTTTCTTT.

The gene calls are TRBV6-1 and TRBJ2-5; TRBD1 agrees at 8 bases. The length of the CDR3 is 14 residues. Trimming removed 6 bases from V and 6 bases from J; junction bases left unmatched: 9. Germline assignment: CDR1 MNHNS and CDR2 SASEGT. The CDR3 DNA reads as TGTGCCAGCAGGCCCACCACAGGGGGTCAGACCCAGTACTTC. Translating gives CASRPTTGGQTQYF.

This clonotype was seen many times. V is TRBV28 and J is TRBJ2-3, with 9 bases lining up with TRBD2. Germline lookup yields CDR1 MDHEN and CDR2 SYDVKM. J lost 4 bases, V lost 5 bases, and 4 bases had no gene match. CDR3 length: 14 residues. CDR3 protein: CASSQLAGADTQYF. The CDR3 coding sequence is TGTGCCAGCAGTCAATTAGCGGGGGCAGATACGCAGTATTTT. The full variable domain, rest sourced from reference TRBV28 and TRBJ2-3, is DVKVTQSSRYLVKRTGEKVFLECVQDMDHENMFWYRQDPGLGLRLIYFSYDVKMKEKGDIPEGYSVSREKKERFSLILESASTNQTSMYLCASSQLAGADTQYFGPGTRLTVL.

CDR3 bases: TGTGCCAGCAGTGGCGGGGTGGCCAACGAGCAGTACTTC. It codes for CASSGGVANEQYF. The chain employs TRBV27 and TRBJ2-7, with a weak D call TRBD2 (6 bases). V was clipped by 5 bases and J by 5 bases, with 13 bases between them. The CDR3 extends over 13 amino acids. Germline V gene data show CDR1 as MNHEY and CDR2 as SMNVEV (reference sequence).

This chain links TRBV6-5 with TRBJ1-1, with D perhaps matching TRBD1 (5 bases). The CDR3 has 13 residues. V was clipped by 4 bases and J by 6 bases, with 12 bases between them. Looked up from germline, CDR1 is MNHEY and CDR2 is SVGAGI. In nucleotides, the CDR3 is TGTGCCAGCAGTTCCGGGACCCCTCCTGAAGCTTTCTTT. Amino acids: CASSSGTPPEAFF.

The CDR3 sequence: CASSYTQGLSGELFF. In nucleotides, the CDR3 is TGTGCCAGCAGTTACACTCAGGGTTTGTCCGGGGAGCTGTTTTTT. This rearrangement joins TRBV6-2 or TRBV6-3 to TRBJ2-2; D is possibly TRBD1 (5 bases). Germline CDR1 MNHEY, CDR2 SVGEGT. This CDR3 is built from 15 residues. With 2 bases removed from V and 6 bases from J, the gap between germline ends came to 13 bases.

V and J are TRBV6-2 or TRBV6-3 and TRBJ2-5; 7 bases agree with TRBD2. The junction had 3 bases not matched to a gene; V was cut back by 2 bases and J by 3 bases. This CDR3 spans 14 amino acids. Germline CDR1 and CDR2: MNHEY and SVGEGT. The CDR3 region is CASSYGLAEETQYF. The DNA of the CDR3 is TGTGCCAGCAGTTACGGCCTAGCGGAAGAGACCCAGTACTTC.

This clonotype was counted a single time. The rearrangement joins TRBV7-8 to TRBJ2-7, with D possibly TRBD2 on 6 matching bases. Germline V lookup: CDR1 SGHVS, CDR2 FQNEAQ. The germline V and J ends were trimmed by 5 bases and 0 bases, with 17 bases remaining between them. The CDR3 has 16 amino acids. The CDR3 coding sequence is TGTGCCAGCAGCCCACGGCAGCGGGCGGTCTCCTACGAGCAGTACTTC. This gives the protein CASSPRQRAVSYEQYF.

This chain connects TRBV3-1 to TRBJ2-4, with TRBD1 identical over 8 bases. The CDR3 has 16 amino acids. V gave up 6 bases and J gave up 0 bases; unmatched junction bases: 7. Germline V CDR1 and CDR2: LGHDT, YNNKEL (reference sequence). CDR3 region: CASSGQGVLAKNIQYF. In DNA, the CDR3 is TGTGCCAGCAGTGGACAGGGCGTCTTAGCCAAAAACATTCAGTACTTC.

The gene calls are TRBV19 and TRBJ1-1; TRBD1 is a possible D gene (6 bases). Germline CDR1 reads LNHDA; CDR2 reads SQIVND (reference sequence). V was trimmed by 3 bases and J by 1 base, leaving 9 bases between them. The CDR3 sequence is 14 residues long. The CDR3: CASSIGTSNTEAFF. The CDR3 DNA sequence: TGTGCCAGTAGTATTGGGACATCGAACACTGAAGCTTTCTTT.

This clonotype appeared many times. The chain joins TRBV2 to TRBJ2-3; 10 positions match TRBD1. There are 15 residues in the CDR3. CDR1 SNHLY and CDR2 FYNNEI come from the germline V gene. V dropped 5 bases and J dropped 4; count of bases not matched to a gene: 6. The CDR3 sequence is CASSTGTGAADTQYF. CDR3 bases: TGTGCCAGCAGTACCGGGACAGGGGCCGCAGATACGCAGTATTTT.

The chain is built from TRBV7-3 and TRBJ1-1; possibly TRBD1 for D (5 bases). Germline CDR1 SGHTA, CDR2 FQGTGA. The length of the CDR3 is 17 residues. Trimming took off 5 bases at V and 4 bases at J, with 23 bases between the two ends. The chain's CDR3 is CASSPWGRIGGGTEAFF. The CDR3 DNA reads as TGTGCCAGCAGCCCTTGGGGCCGAATTGGGGGAGGCACTGAAGCTTTCTTT. The full variable domain, its missing parts supplied by reference TRBV7-3 and TRBJ1-1, is GAGVSQTPSNKVTEKGKYVELRCDPISGHTALYWYRQSLGQGPEFLIYFQGTGAADDSGLPNDRFFAVRPEGSVSTLKIQRTERGDSAVYLCASSPWGRIGGGTEAFFGQGTRLTVV.

This clonotype has at least ten counts. The chain has TRBV27 and TRBJ2-7, with D perhaps matching TRBD1 (5 bases). Trimming stripped 5 bases from V and 3 bases from J, with 32 bases between. Germline V CDR1 and CDR2: MNHEY, SMNVEV (reference sequence). The CDR3 totals 20 residues. CDR3 DNA sequence: TGTGCCAGCAGTCCCCTCCTTCGGGCAGACAGATCCAGAGGTATCTACGAGCAGTACTTC. As protein: CASSPLLRADRSRGIYEQYF.

The J gene is TRBJ2-2, the V gene TRBV3-1, with 8 bases fitting TRBD2. This CDR3 region has 17 residues. Germline values: CDR1 LGHDT, CDR2 YNNKEL (reference sequence). The junction had 7 bases not matched to a gene; V was cut back by 0 bases and J by 4 bases. The CDR3 loop is CASSQDNLAGGTGELFF. DNA of the CDR3: TGTGCCAGCAGCCAAGATAACCTAGCGGGCGGCACCGGGGAGCTGTTTTTT. The complete variable domain, with remaining parts taken from reference TRBV3-1 and TRBJ2-2, reads DTAVSQTPKYLVTQMGNDKSIKCEQNLGHDTMYWYKQDSKKFLKIMFSYNNKELIINETVPNRFSPKSPDKAHLNLHINSLELGDSAVYFCASSQDNLAGGTGELFFGEGSRLTVL.

In this sample, this clonotype turned up many times. The genes are TRBV5-1 and TRBJ2-5, with D maybe TRBD1 (5 bases). The CDR3 runs to 15 residues. Trimming took off 4 bases at V and 1 base at J, with 14 bases between the two ends. The germline V gene has CDR1 SGHRS and CDR2 YFSETQ. The CDR3 DNA follows: TGCGCCAGCAGCCCGGCAGGGCCCTTCCAAGAGACCCAGTACTTC. Translated, it gives CASSPAGPFQETQYF.

This clonotype was observed at least ten times. The rearrangement joins TRBV2 to TRBJ1-1; D might be TRBD1 (5 bases). The V and J ends lost 5 bases and 0 bases respectively, with 19 bases between them. The V gene's germline CDR1 is SNHLY and CDR2 FYNNEI. This CDR3 has 17 residues. CDR3 loop: CASSIGDVSLMNTEAFF. The CDR3 DNA is TGTGCCAGCAGTATCGGGGACGTATCTTTGATGAACACTGAAGCTTTCTTT.

This clonotype was observed many times. The CDR3 here is CASRIGVGLAKTYNEQFF. CDR3 nucleotides: TGTGCCAGCCGTATCGGGGTAGGCCTAGCGAAGACCTACAATGAGCAGTTCTTC. The chain joins TRBV2 to TRBJ2-1, with D perhaps TRBD2 (6 bases). V lost 8 bases and J 2 bases, leaving 25 bases between the germline ends. Germline V CDR1 and CDR2: SNHLY, FYNNEI. This CDR3 contains 18 residues.

Many counts were recorded for this clonotype. This sequence joins TRBV10-3 and TRBJ2-5; D gene unclear. Germline loops: CDR1 ENHRY, CDR2 SYGVKD. V was trimmed by 3 bases and J by 3 bases, leaving 5 bases between them. This CDR3 is 12 amino acids long. CDR3 sequence: CAISENEETQYF. For the CDR3, the DNA is TGTGCCATCAGTGAAAATGAAGAGACCCAGTACTTC.

This clonotype was seen ten or more times. This chain joins TRBV12-3 or TRBV12-4 and TRBJ1-5, with 7 bases matching TRBD1. V was pared by 6 bases and J by 11 bases, with 13 bases of the junction left unmatched. The CDR3 runs to 14 residues. CDR3 sequence reads: CASSRDSRPEAQHF. The CDR3 DNA is TGTGCCAGCAGCCGGGACAGCCGTCCTGAAGCCCAGCATTTT.

With regard to this clonotype: Given a much more abundant clone one base away, this may be a read error. Because the CDR3 is missing its conserved closing phenylalanine or tryptophan, this is likely a read error. The V call is TRBV20-1, the J call TRBJ1-1; D ambiguous. This CDR3 region has 12 residues. V was pared by 2 bases and J by 0 bases, with 4 bases between. Germline V lookup: CDR1 DFQATT, CDR2 SNEGSKA (reference sequence). The CDR3 DNA is TGCAGTGCTAGACCTATGAACACTGAAGCTTTCTGT. Amino acid sequence: CSARPMNTEAFC.